This is a list of T cell receptor beta chains from one sample in a study of STAT5B mutations in CD4+ large granular lymphocyte leukemia. Measured with immunoSEQ multiplex PCR; TCRdb has only the in-frame clones, and not every one. The data contain 30,000 to 40,000 clones, around nine tenths of them singletons. The sample comprised CD4+ T cells from blood buffy coats. These receptors were taken from a human donor in good health. CDR3s include the opening cysteine and the closing phenylalanine or tryptophan. The D gene is left open where the match is weak. Not all rows give a size; the values are once, few, many and, for expanded clones, a class.

D gene: TRBD1; V gene: TRBV25-1; J gene: TRBJ1-2; CDR3 length: 15; clone size: -; CDR3 DNA: TGTGCCAGCAGAGCCCCGGGACAGGGAGCGGGTGGCTACACCTTC; CDR3 protein: CASRAPGQGAGGYTF
D gene: TRBD2; V gene: TRBV6-6; J gene: TRBJ2-1; CDR3 length: 16; clone size: -; CDR3 DNA: TGTGCCAGCAGTTCTCCTAGCGGGACCTCCTACAATGAGCAGTTCTTC; CDR3 protein: CASSSPSGTSYNEQFF
D gene: -; V gene: TRBV5-1; J gene: TRBJ2-3; CDR3 length: 13; clone size: -; CDR3 DNA: TGCGCCAGCAGCGAACTAGTGTCAGATACGCAGTATTTT; CDR3 protein: CASSELVSDTQYF
D gene: -; V gene: TRBV11-2; J gene: TRBJ2-7; CDR3 length: 16; clone size: -; CDR3 DNA: TGTGCCAGCAGCTTAGAAACAGACTGGATCTCCTACGAGCAGTACTTC; CDR3 protein: CASSLETDWISYEQYF
D gene: -; V gene: TRBV12-5; J gene: TRBJ1-1; CDR3 length: 16; clone size: -; CDR3 DNA: TGTGCTAGTGGTTCGGGGGACAATTTAATGAACACTGAAGCTTTCTTT; CDR3 protein: CASGSGDNLMNTEAFF
D gene: -; V gene: TRBV9; J gene: TRBJ2-3; CDR3 length: 15; clone size: -; CDR3 DNA: TGTGCCAGCAGCCCAGGTGGCTCCCAGCGATATACGCAGTATTTT; CDR3 protein: CASSPGGSQRYTQYF
D gene: TRBD2; V gene: TRBV4-3; J gene: TRBJ2-7; CDR3 length: 15; clone size: -; CDR3 DNA: TGCGCCAGCAGCCAAGAACTAGCGGACTCCTACGAGCAGTACTTC; CDR3 protein: CASSQELADSYEQYF
D gene: TRBD2; V gene: TRBV7-9; J gene: TRBJ2-1; CDR3 length: 14; clone size: -; CDR3 DNA: TGTGCCAGCAGCCCGACTAGCGGGAGCGATGAGCAGTTCTTC; CDR3 protein: CASSPTSGSDEQFF
D gene: TRBD1; V gene: TRBV6-6; J gene: TRBJ2-1; CDR3 length: 15; clone size: -; CDR3 DNA: TGTGCCAGCAGTATGGGACAGGGGGCCTACAATGAGCAGTTCTTC; CDR3 protein: CASSMGQGAYNEQFF
D gene: -; V gene: TRBV7-6; J gene: TRBJ2-6; CDR3 length: 16; clone size: once; CDR3 DNA: TGTGCCAGCAGCCGTCAGGTCGGCTCTGGGGCCAACGTCCTGACTTTC; CDR3 protein: CASSRQVGSGANVLTF
D gene: -; V gene: TRBV7-3; J gene: TRBJ2-7; CDR3 length: 13; clone size: -; CDR3 DNA: TGTGCCAGCAGCTTATCCCAGGGGTACGAGCAGTACTTC; CDR3 protein: CASSLSQGYEQYF
D gene: -; V gene: TRBV10-3; J gene: TRBJ2-3; CDR3 length: 13; clone size: few; CDR3 DNA: TGTGCCATCAGTGAGTCGGGGCAGGGTACGCAGTATTTT; CDR3 protein: CAISESGQGTQYF
D gene: TRBD1; V gene: TRBV7-2; J gene: TRBJ2-5; CDR3 length: 13; clone size: once; CDR3 DNA: TGTGCCAGCAGCCGGGACAGAGGGGAGACCCAGTACTTC; CDR3 protein: CASSRDRGETQYF
D gene: -; V gene: TRBV7-9; J gene: TRBJ2-5; CDR3 length: 12; clone size: -; CDR3 DNA: TGTGCCAGCAGCTCGACGGCTGAGACCCAGTACTTC; CDR3 protein: CASSSTAETQYF
D gene: TRBD1; V gene: TRBV5-6; J gene: TRBJ1-5; CDR3 length: 14; clone size: -; CDR3 DNA: TGTGCCAGCAGCTGGACAGGGGGTAATCAGCCCCAGCATTTT; CDR3 protein: CASSWTGGNQPQHF
D gene: TRBD1; V gene: TRBV19; J gene: TRBJ1-1; CDR3 length: 15; clone size: -; CDR3 DNA: TGTGCCAGTAGTTGGGACAGGGGAGTCGGCACTGAAGCTTTCTTT; CDR3 protein: CASSWDRGVGTEAFF
D gene: -; V gene: TRBV5-1; J gene: TRBJ1-5; CDR3 length: 13; clone size: -; CDR3 DNA: TGCGCCAGCAGCGCATCGGGGGGTCAGCCCCAGCATTTT; CDR3 protein: CASSASGGQPQHF
D gene: -; V gene: TRBV2; J gene: TRBJ2-7; CDR3 length: 13; clone size: -; CDR3 DNA: TGTGCCAGCAGCTTGGATACAGGCTACGAGCAGTACTTC; CDR3 protein: CASSLDTGYEQYF
D gene: -; V gene: TRBV28; J gene: TRBJ1-5; CDR3 length: 14; clone size: -; CDR3 DNA: TGTGCCAGCAGTCCAACCCCGATTGGGCAGCCCCAGCATTTT; CDR3 protein: CASSPTPIGQPQHF
D gene: TRBD2; V gene: TRBV4-1; J gene: TRBJ2-7; CDR3 length: 15; clone size: -; CDR3 DNA: TGCGCCAGCAGCAGACTAGCGGGGGATCCCTACGAGCAGTACTTC; CDR3 protein: CASSRLAGDPYEQYF
D gene: -; V gene: TRBV19; J gene: TRBJ1-2; CDR3 length: 12; clone size: -; CDR3 DNA: TGTGCCAGTAGTAATGCTTTCTATGGCTACACCTTC; CDR3 protein: CASSNAFYGYTF
D gene: -; V gene: TRBV6-5; J gene: TRBJ1-2; CDR3 length: 13; clone size: -; CDR3 DNA: TGTGCCAGCAGCCCCGGACAGCACTATGGCTACACCTTC; CDR3 protein: CASSPGQHYGYTF
D gene: -; V gene: TRBV4-3; J gene: TRBJ1-2; CDR3 length: 15; clone size: -; CDR3 DNA: TGCGCCAGCAGCCAAGATTGGGACGGAATCTATGGCTACACCTTC; CDR3 protein: CASSQDWDGIYGYTF
D gene: -; V gene: TRBV6-5; J gene: TRBJ1-1; CDR3 length: 14; clone size: -; CDR3 DNA: TGTGCCAGCAGTTCCGGGAGGATTAACACTGAAGCTTTCTTT; CDR3 protein: CASSSGRINTEAFF
D gene: -; V gene: TRBV9; J gene: TRBJ2-2; CDR3 length: 18; clone size: -; CDR3 DNA: TGTGCCAGCAGCGTAGCGGGACGTATGGACTCTAGTACCGGGGAGCTGTTTTTT; CDR3 protein: CASSVAGRMDSSTGELFF
D gene: -; V gene: TRBV6-4; J gene: TRBJ2-3; CDR3 length: 13; clone size: -; CDR3 DNA: TGTGCCAGCAGTGAAGGTCCGGGCGATACGCAGTATTTT; CDR3 protein: CASSEGPGDTQYF
D gene: -; V gene: TRBV19; J gene: TRBJ2-2; CDR3 length: 14; clone size: -; CDR3 DNA: TGTGCCAGTAGTCCCCCCCTTAACACCGGGGAGCTGTTTTTT; CDR3 protein: CASSPPLNTGELFF
D gene: -; V gene: TRBV5-4; J gene: TRBJ1-5; CDR3 length: 12; clone size: -; CDR3 DNA: TGTGCCAGCAGCGTTGACGGCCAGCCCCAGCATTTT; CDR3 protein: CASSVDGQPQHF
D gene: TRBD1; V gene: TRBV6-5; J gene: TRBJ1-1; CDR3 length: 15; clone size: -; CDR3 DNA: TGTGCCAGCAGCCCACGCAGGGGGGGGGTCACTGAAGCTTTCTTT; CDR3 protein: CASSPRRGGVTEAFF
D gene: -; V gene: TRBV12-2; J gene: TRBJ2-7; CDR3 length: 13; clone size: few; CDR3 DNA: TGTGCAAGTCGCTCAAAAACATGGGACGAGCAGTACTTC; CDR3 protein: CASRSKTWDEQYF
D gene: -; V gene: TRBV11-1; J gene: TRBJ1-1; CDR3 length: 13; clone size: -; CDR3 DNA: TGTGCCAGCAGCCCACGAGAAAACACTGAAGCTTTCTTT; CDR3 protein: CASSPRENTEAFF
D gene: TRBD1; V gene: TRBV6-6; J gene: TRBJ1-5; CDR3 length: 13; clone size: -; CDR3 DNA: TGTGCCAGCAGTGTACAGGGGAATCAGCCCCAGCATTTT; CDR3 protein: CASSVQGNQPQHF
D gene: -; V gene: TRBV28; J gene: TRBJ1-2; CDR3 length: 12; clone size: -; CDR3 DNA: TGTGCCAGCAGTTTTTCCGGACAGCTTTACACCTTC; CDR3 protein: CASSFSGQLYTF
D gene: TRBD2; V gene: TRBV29-1; J gene: TRBJ2-3; CDR3 length: 12; clone size: -; CDR3 DNA: TGCAGCGGACTAGCGGGCACAGATACGCAGTATTTT; CDR3 protein: CSGLAGTDTQYF
D gene: -; V gene: TRBV4-2; J gene: TRBJ1-2; CDR3 length: 14; clone size: few; CDR3 DNA: TGTGCCAGCAGCCAAGATTCTCTCGGCTATGGCTACACCTTC; CDR3 protein: CASSQDSLGYGYTF
D gene: -; V gene: TRBV11-2; J gene: TRBJ2-6; CDR3 length: 15; clone size: -; CDR3 DNA: TGTGCCAGCAGCCCGACACTATCTGGGGCCAACGTCCTGACTTTC; CDR3 protein: CASSPTLSGANVLTF
D gene: TRBD2; V gene: TRBV4-3; J gene: TRBJ2-3; CDR3 length: 15; clone size: -; CDR3 DNA: TGCGCCAGCAGCCACCGGACTAGCGGGAGAGATACGCAGTATTTT; CDR3 protein: CASSHRTSGRDTQYF
D gene: -; V gene: TRBV6-5; J gene: TRBJ1-2; CDR3 length: 12; clone size: once; CDR3 DNA: TGTGCCAGCAGTGCAGGGGTGAGCGGCTACACCTTC; CDR3 protein: CASSAGVSGYTF
D gene: -; V gene: TRBV5-1; J gene: TRBJ1-3; CDR3 length: 16; clone size: -; CDR3 DNA: TGCGCCAGCAGCTTGTCGGGGCTAGGGTCTGGAAACACCATATATTTT; CDR3 protein: CASSLSGLGSGNTIYF
D gene: -; V gene: TRBV7-2; J gene: TRBJ2-1; CDR3 length: 12; clone size: -; CDR3 DNA: TGTGCCAGCAGCTCCCTATGGTCAGATCAGTTCTTC; CDR3 protein: CASSSLWSDQFF
D gene: TRBD2; V gene: TRBV19; J gene: TRBJ2-1; CDR3 length: 19; clone size: -; CDR3 DNA: TGTGCCAGTAGTATAACTGGGCTAGCGGGACTGAGCTCCTACAATGAGCAGTTCTTC; CDR3 protein: CASSITGLAGLSSYNEQFF
D gene: -; V gene: TRBV28; J gene: TRBJ1-1; CDR3 length: 13; clone size: -; CDR3 DNA: TGTGCCAGCAGTTTAGGCAGGGTACCTGAAGCTTTCTTT; CDR3 protein: CASSLGRVPEAFF
D gene: -; V gene: TRBV4-3; J gene: TRBJ2-2; CDR3 length: 15; clone size: -; CDR3 DNA: TGCGCCAGCAGCCAAGATTGGCTAGCAGCCGGGGAGCTGTTTTTT; CDR3 protein: CASSQDWLAAGELFF
D gene: -; V gene: TRBV18; J gene: TRBJ2-1; CDR3 length: 12; clone size: -; CDR3 DNA: TGTGCCAGCTCACCCTCTATAGACGTGCAGTTCTTC; CDR3 protein: CASSPSIDVQFF
D gene: -; V gene: TRBV6-6; J gene: TRBJ1-5; CDR3 length: 16; clone size: -; CDR3 DNA: TGTGCCAGCAGAAACTCTGGGCGGGGGCTAGTTCAGCCCCAGCATTTT; CDR3 protein: CASRNSGRGLVQPQHF
D gene: TRBD2; V gene: TRBV11-1; J gene: TRBJ2-2; CDR3 length: 13; clone size: -; CDR3 DNA: TGTGCCAGCAGCTGGGGGGGCACCGGGGAGCTGTTTTTT; CDR3 protein: CASSWGGTGELFF
D gene: -; V gene: TRBV28; J gene: TRBJ1-5; CDR3 length: 13; clone size: -; CDR3 DNA: TGTGCCAGCAGTGTAGGGGGTAATCAGCCCCAGCATTTT; CDR3 protein: CASSVGGNQPQHF
D gene: -; V gene: TRBV18; J gene: TRBJ2-1; CDR3 length: 16; clone size: -; CDR3 DNA: TGTGCCAGCTCACCACCGGGGGGACGCCAGTACAATGAGCAGTTCTTC; CDR3 protein: CASSPPGGRQYNEQFF
D gene: TRBD2; V gene: TRBV29-1; J gene: TRBJ2-3; CDR3 length: 14; clone size: -; CDR3 DNA: TGCAGCGTTGAGGTAGCGGGAGGGCCAGATACGCAGTATTTT; CDR3 protein: CSVEVAGGPDTQYF
D gene: TRBD2; V gene: TRBV7-2; J gene: TRBJ2-7; CDR3 length: 15; clone size: once; CDR3 DNA: TGTGCCAGCAGCAAACCGGGACTAGCGGGCTTCGAGCAGTACTTC; CDR3 protein: CASSKPGLAGFEQYF
D gene: -; V gene: TRBV15; J gene: TRBJ1-6; CDR3 length: 12; clone size: once; CDR3 DNA: TGTGCCACCAGGATGAGGGATTCACCCCTCCACTTT; CDR3 protein: CATRMRDSPLHF
D gene: TRBD1; V gene: TRBV5-5; J gene: TRBJ2-1; CDR3 length: 13; clone size: -; CDR3 DNA: TGTGCCAGCACCAAAATACAGGGGGGTGAGCAGTTCTTC; CDR3 protein: CASTKIQGGEQFF
D gene: -; V gene: TRBV7-9; J gene: TRBJ2-5; CDR3 length: 14; clone size: -; CDR3 DNA: TGTGCCAGCAGCACTCCAGGGTCCCAAGAGACCCAGTACTTC; CDR3 protein: CASSTPGSQETQYF
D gene: TRBD2; V gene: TRBV11-2; J gene: TRBJ2-1; CDR3 length: 16; clone size: -; CDR3 DNA: TGTGCCAGCAGCCCTCGACTAGCGGGGATCTACAATGAGCAGTTCTTC; CDR3 protein: CASSPRLAGIYNEQFF
D gene: -; V gene: TRBV21-1; J gene: TRBJ1-1; CDR3 length: 13; clone size: -; CDR3 DNA: TGTGCCAGCAGCAGACAGGGGAACACTGAAGCTTTCTTT; CDR3 protein: CASSRQGNTEAFF
D gene: -; V gene: TRBV2; J gene: TRBJ2-2; CDR3 length: 15; clone size: -; CDR3 DNA: TGTGCCAGCAGCCCCCGGGCTCGAGCCACCGGGGAGCTGTTTTTT; CDR3 protein: CASSPRARATGELFF
D gene: -; V gene: TRBV28; J gene: TRBJ2-7; CDR3 length: 13; clone size: few; CDR3 DNA: TGTGCCAGCAGAAACGTGGCTTCCTACGAGCAGTACTTC; CDR3 protein: CASRNVASYEQYF
D gene: -; V gene: TRBV28; J gene: TRBJ1-2; CDR3 length: 13; clone size: once; CDR3 DNA: TGTGCCAGCAGTTCAGCGGGGGGTGGTGGCTACACCTTC; CDR3 protein: CASSSAGGGGYTF
D gene: -; V gene: TRBV29-1; J gene: TRBJ1-4; CDR3 length: 15; clone size: -; CDR3 DNA: TGCAGCGCCTCAGGGCCGGGGGGGACTAATGAAAAACTGTTTTTT; CDR3 protein: CSASGPGGTNEKLFF
D gene: -; V gene: TRBV5-4; J gene: TRBJ2-1; CDR3 length: 14; clone size: -; CDR3 DNA: TGTGCCAGCAGCTCCCGGGCTAGCAACTATGAGCAGTTCTTC; CDR3 protein: CASSSRASNYEQFF